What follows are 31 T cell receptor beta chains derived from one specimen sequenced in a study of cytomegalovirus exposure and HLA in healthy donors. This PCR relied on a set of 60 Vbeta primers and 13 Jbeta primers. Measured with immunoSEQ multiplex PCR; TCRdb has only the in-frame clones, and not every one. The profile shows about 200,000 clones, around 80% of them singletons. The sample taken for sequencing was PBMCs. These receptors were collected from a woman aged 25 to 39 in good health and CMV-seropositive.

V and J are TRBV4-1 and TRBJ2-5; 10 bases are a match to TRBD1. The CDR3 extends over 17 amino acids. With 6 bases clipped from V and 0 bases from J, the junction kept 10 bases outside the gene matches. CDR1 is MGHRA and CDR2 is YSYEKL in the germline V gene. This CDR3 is CASRLAWTGGDQETQYF. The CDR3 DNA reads TGCGCCAGCAGGCTGGCCTGGACAGGGGGTGACCAAGAGACCCAGTACTTC.

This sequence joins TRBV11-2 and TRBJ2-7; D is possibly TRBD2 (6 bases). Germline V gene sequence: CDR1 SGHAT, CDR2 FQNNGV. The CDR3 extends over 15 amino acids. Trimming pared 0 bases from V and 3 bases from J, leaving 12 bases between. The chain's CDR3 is CASSLDPGTYYEQYF. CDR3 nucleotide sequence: TGTGCCAGCAGCTTAGATCCCGGGACTTACTACGAGCAGTACTTC.

The CDR3: CASSQARGTGIATNEKLFF. CDR3 nucleotides: TGTGCCAGCAGCCAGGCCAGGGGGACAGGAATTGCAACTAATGAAAAACTGTTTTTT. The chain combines TRBV4-2 with TRBJ1-4; 8 bases match TRBD1. Germline lookup yields CDR1 LGHNA and CDR2 YNFKEQ. V trimming: 3 bases; J trimming: 0 bases; junction bases outside the gene matches: 12. The CDR3 has 19 residues.

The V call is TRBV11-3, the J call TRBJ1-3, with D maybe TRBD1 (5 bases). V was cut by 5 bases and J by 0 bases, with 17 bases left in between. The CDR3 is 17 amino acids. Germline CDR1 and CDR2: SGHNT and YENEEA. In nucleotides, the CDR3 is TGTGCCAGCAGCCCCCGGTGGCAGGGCTACTCTGGAAACACCATATATTTT. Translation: CASSPRWQGYSGNTIYF.

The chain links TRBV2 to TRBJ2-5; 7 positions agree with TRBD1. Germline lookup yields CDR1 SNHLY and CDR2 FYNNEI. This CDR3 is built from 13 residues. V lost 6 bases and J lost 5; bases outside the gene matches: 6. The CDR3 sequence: CASSAGGEETQYF. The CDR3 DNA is TGTGCCAGCAGCGCAGGGGGAGAGGAGACCCAGTACTTC.

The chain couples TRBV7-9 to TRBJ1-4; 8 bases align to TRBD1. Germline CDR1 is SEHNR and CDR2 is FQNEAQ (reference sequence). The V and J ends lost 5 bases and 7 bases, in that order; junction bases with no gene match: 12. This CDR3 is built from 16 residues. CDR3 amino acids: CASSPTARTGSEKLFF. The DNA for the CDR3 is TGTGCCAGCAGCCCTACGGCCAGGACAGGGAGTGAAAAACTGTTTTTT.

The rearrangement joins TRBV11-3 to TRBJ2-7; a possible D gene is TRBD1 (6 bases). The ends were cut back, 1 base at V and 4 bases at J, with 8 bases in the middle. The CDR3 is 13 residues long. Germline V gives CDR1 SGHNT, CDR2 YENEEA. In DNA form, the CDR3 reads TGTGCCAGCAGCTTAGGCAGGGGATACGAGCAGTACTTC. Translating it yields CASSLGRGYEQYF. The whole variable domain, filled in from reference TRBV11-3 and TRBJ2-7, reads EAGVVQSPRYKIIEKKQPVAFWCNPISGHNTLYWYLQNLGQGPELLIRYENEEAVDDSQLPKDRFSAERLKGVDSTLKIQPAELGDSAVYLCASSLGRGYEQYFGPGTRLTVT.

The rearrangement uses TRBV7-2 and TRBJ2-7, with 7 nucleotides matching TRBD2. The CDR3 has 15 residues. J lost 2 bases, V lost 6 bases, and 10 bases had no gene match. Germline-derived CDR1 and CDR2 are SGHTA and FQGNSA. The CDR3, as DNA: TGTGCCAGCAGACAGATAGCGGGCCTGGCCTACGAGCAGTACTTC. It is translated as CASRQIAGLAYEQYF. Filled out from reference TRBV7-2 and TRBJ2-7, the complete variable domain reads GAGVSQSPSNKVTEKGKDVELRCDPISGHTALYWYRQSLGQGLEFLIYFQGNSAPDKSGLPSDRFSAERTGGSVSTLTIQRTQQEDSAVYLCASRQIAGLAYEQYFGPGTRLTVT.

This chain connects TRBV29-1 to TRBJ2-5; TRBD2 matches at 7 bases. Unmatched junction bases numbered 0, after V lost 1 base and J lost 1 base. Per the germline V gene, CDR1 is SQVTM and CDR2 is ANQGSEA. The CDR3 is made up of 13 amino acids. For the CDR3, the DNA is TGCAGCGTTGAAGGGGAGGGCCAAGAGACCCAGTACTTC. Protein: CSVEGEGQETQYF.

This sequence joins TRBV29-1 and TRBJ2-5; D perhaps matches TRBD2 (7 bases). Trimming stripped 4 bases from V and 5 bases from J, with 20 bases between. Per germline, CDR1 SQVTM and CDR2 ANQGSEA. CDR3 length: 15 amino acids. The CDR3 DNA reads TGCAGCGTTGGCCCGAGTAGTGGGAGGGGGGAGACCCAGTACTTC. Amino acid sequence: CSVGPSSGRGETQYF.

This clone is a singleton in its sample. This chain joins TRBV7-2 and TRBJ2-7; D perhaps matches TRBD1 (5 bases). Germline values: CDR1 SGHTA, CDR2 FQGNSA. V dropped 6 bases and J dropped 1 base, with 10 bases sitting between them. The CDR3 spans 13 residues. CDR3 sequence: CASRLQASYEQYF. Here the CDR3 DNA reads TGTGCCAGCAGACTACAGGCGTCCTACGAGCAGTACTTC.

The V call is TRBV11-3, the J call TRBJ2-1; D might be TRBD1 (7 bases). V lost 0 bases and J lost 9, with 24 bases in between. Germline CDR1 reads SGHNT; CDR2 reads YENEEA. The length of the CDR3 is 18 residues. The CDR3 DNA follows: TGTGCCAGCAGCTTAGATGGAGGGACAGCGAGTAGGTCGGGTGAGCAGTTCTTC. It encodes CASSLDGGTASRSGEQFF.

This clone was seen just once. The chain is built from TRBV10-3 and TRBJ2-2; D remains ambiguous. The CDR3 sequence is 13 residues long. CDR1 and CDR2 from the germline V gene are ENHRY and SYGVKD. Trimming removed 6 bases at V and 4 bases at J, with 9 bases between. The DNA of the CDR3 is TGTGCCATCAGGCCCCCAGGCACCGGGGAGCTGTTTTTT. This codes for CAIRPPGTGELFF.

The CDR3 spells CASSPETGANSPLHF. For the CDR3, the DNA is TGTGCCAGCTCCCCTGAGACAGGGGCCAATTCACCCCTCCACTTT. The chain couples TRBV18 to TRBJ1-6; TRBD1 aligns across 8 bases. CDR3 length equals 15 residues. Germline V gene lookup returns CDR1 KGHSH and CDR2 LQKENI. With V trimmed by 6 bases and J by 7 bases, 8 bases remained unmatched. Full variable domain (missing parts from reference TRBV18 and TRBJ1-6): NAGVMQNPRHLVRRRGQEARLRCSPMKGHSHVYWYRQLPEEGLKFMVYLQKENIIDESGMPKERFSAEFPKEGPSILRIQQVVRGDSAAYFCASSPETGANSPLHFGNGTRLTVT.

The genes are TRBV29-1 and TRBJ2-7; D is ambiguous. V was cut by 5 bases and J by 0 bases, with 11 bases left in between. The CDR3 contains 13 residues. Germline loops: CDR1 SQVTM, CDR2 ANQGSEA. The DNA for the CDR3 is TGCAGCGTTCGTCCAGCGAGCTCCTACGAGCAGTACTTC. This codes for CSVRPASSYEQYF.

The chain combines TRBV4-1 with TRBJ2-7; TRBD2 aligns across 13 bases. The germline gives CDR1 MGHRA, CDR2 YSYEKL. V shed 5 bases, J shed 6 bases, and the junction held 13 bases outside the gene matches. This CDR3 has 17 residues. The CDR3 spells CASSSPRTSGSKGEQYF. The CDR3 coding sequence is TGCGCCAGCAGCTCCCCCCGGACTAGCGGGAGTAAGGGCGAGCAGTACTTC.

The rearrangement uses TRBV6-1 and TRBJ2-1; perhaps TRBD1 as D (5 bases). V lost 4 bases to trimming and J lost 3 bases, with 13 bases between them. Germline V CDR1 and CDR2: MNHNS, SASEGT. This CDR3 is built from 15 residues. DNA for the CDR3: TGTGCCAGCAGTGGGGGCGCCCCCCGCTACAATGAGCAGTTCTTC. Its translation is CASSGGAPRYNEQFF.

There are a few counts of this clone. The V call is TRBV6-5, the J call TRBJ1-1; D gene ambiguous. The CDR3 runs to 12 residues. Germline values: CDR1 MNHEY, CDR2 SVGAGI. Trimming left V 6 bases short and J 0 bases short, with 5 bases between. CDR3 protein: CASRRLNTEAFF. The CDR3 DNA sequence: TGTGCCAGCAGGAGGTTGAACACTGAAGCTTTCTTT.

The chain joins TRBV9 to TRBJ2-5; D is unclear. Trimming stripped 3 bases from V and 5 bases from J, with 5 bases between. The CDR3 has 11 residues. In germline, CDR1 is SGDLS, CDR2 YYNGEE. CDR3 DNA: TGTGCCAGCAGCGCCGAGGAGACCCAGTACTTC. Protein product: CASSAEETQYF.

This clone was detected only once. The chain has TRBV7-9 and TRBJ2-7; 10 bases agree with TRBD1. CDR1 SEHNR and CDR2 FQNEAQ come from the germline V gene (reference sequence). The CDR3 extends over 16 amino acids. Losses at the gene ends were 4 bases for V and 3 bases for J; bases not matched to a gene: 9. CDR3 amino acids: CASSSYYRDRGYEQYF. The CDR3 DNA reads TGTGCCAGCAGCTCCTACTACCGGGACAGGGGCTACGAGCAGTACTTC.

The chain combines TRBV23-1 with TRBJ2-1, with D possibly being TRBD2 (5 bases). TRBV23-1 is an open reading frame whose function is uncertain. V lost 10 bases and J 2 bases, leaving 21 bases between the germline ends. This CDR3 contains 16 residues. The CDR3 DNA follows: TGCGCCACCGGAAATGGCGGGCCGAGGACCTACAATGAGCAGTTCTTC. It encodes CATGNGGPRTYNEQFF.

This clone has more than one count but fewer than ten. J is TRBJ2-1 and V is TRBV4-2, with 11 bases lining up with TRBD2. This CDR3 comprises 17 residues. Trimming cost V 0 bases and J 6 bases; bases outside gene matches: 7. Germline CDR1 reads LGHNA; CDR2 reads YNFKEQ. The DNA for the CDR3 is TGTGCCAGCAGCCAAGAGGCCCTAGCGGGGGGTCTCAATGAGCAGTTCTTC. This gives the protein CASSQEALAGGLNEQFF.

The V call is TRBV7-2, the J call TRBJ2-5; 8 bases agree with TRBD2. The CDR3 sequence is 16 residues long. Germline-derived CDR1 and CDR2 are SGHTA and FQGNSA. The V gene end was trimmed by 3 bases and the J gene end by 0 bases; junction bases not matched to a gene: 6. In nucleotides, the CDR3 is TGTGCCAGCAGCTTTAACCTAGCGGGTGACCAAGAGACCCAGTACTTC. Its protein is CASSFNLAGDQETQYF.

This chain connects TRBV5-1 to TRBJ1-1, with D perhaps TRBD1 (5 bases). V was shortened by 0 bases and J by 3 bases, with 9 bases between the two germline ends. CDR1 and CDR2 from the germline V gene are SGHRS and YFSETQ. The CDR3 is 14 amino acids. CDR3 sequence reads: CASSLASGDTEAFF. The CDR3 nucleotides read TGCGCCAGCAGCTTGGCATCGGGGGACACTGAAGCTTTCTTT.

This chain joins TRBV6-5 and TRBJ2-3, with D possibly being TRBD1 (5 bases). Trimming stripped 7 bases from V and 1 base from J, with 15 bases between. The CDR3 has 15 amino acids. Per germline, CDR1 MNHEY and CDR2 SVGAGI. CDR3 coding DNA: TGTGCCAGCACTCTCCAAGGGGCAGGCACAGATACGCAGTATTTT. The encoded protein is CASTLQGAGTDTQYF.

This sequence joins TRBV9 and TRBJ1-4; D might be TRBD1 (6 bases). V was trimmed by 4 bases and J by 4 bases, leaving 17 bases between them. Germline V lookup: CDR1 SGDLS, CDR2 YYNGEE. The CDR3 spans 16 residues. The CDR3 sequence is CASSNPRGADNEKLFF. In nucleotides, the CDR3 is TGTGCCAGCAGCAACCCCCGGGGGGCGGATAATGAAAAACTGTTTTTT.

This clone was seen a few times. The CDR3 DNA is TGTGCCAGCAGCTCCCAAGGTTTTCGGGGAGATACGCAGTATTTT. Protein sequence: CASSSQGFRGDTQYF. V gene TRBV5-4 combines with J gene TRBJ2-3, with D possibly matching TRBD2 (5 bases). The CDR3 contains 15 residues. Germline values: CDR1 SGHNT, CDR2 YYREEE (reference sequence). V lost 3 bases and J lost 5, with 16 bases in between.

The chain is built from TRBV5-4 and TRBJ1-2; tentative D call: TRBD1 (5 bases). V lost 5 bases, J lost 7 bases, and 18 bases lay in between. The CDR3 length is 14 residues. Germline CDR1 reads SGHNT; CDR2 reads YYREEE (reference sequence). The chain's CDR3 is CASRFVGTGSGYTF. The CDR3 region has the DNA TGTGCCAGCAGATTTGTTGGGACTGGCTCTGGCTACACCTTC.

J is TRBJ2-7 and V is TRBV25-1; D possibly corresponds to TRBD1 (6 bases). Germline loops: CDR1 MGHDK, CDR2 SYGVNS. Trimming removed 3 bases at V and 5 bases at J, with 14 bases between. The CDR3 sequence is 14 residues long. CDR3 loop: CASSDRYRAHEQYF. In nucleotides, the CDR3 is TGTGCCAGCAGTGATAGGTACAGGGCACACGAGCAGTACTTC.

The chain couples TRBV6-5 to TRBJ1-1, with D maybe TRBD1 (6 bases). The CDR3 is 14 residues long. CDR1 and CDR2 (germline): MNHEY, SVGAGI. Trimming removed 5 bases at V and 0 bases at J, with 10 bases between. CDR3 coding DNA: TGTGCCAGCAGTCCCGGGACATTGAACACTGAAGCTTTCTTT. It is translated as CASSPGTLNTEAFF.

CDR3 nucleotide sequence: TGCGCCAGCAGCCAAGATAACAGGGTGATCGATGGCTACACCTTC. Protein sequence: CASSQDNRVIDGYTF. The rearrangement links TRBV4-3 to TRBJ1-2; a weak D match, TRBD1 (6 bases). Germline values: CDR1 LGHNA, CDR2 YSLEER. The CDR3 is 15 residues long. Trimming removed 0 bases at V and 6 bases at J, with 14 bases between.